The TCR beta chain described here comes from a study of cytomegalovirus exposure and HLA in healthy donors. Study information: Roughly 180 million T cells yielded approximately 100 million unique TCR beta sequences, as an earlier analysis found. General study points: Cytomegalovirus-associated status was assigned to about 170 TCR beta chains. Links to common viral pathogens appeared, in a later analysis, for several of the most significant clusters.

The primer mix had 60 Vbeta and 13 Jbeta primers. The data were produced by immunoSEQ multiplex PCR, yet TCRdb's version contains in-frame clones alone and is incomplete. Of fewer than 250,000 clones in the sample, approximately 80% are singletons; the top ten hold 2.5% to 3%. Comments on this clone: The antigen remains unidentified.

Sequencing was carried out using PBMCs. The origin of this receptor is a man aged 30 to 45 in good health and CMV-seronegative.

The CDR3 DNA reads as TGCGCCAGCAGTCGGCGGACAGGTTCGGGAAACACCATATATTTT. It is translated as CASSRRTGSGNTIYF. The chain recombines TRBV23-1 with TRBJ1-3; TRBD1 aligns across 7 bases. TRBV23-1 carries the ORF label, with uncertain function. V lost 4 bases and J lost 4; bases outside the gene matches: 7. This CDR3 is 15 amino acids long.